The 7 T cell receptor beta chains below were found in one sample sequenced in a study of blood T cell repertoires in COVID-19. Profiled with immunoSEQ multiplex PCR; TCRdb holds only in-frame clones, not every one. The sample gives some 80,000 clones, approximately 89% of which show up once; 2.6% is in the top ten. The sample was peripheral blood. All receptors come from a middle-aged man with COVID-19, enrolled during active disease.

The gene calls are TRBV12-5 and TRBJ2-7; D is possibly TRBD2 (5 bases). V was trimmed by 1 base and J by 5 bases, leaving 12 bases between them. This CDR3 comprises 14 residues. The germline V gene encodes CDR1 LGHNT and CDR2 FRNRAP. For the CDR3, the DNA is TGTGCTAGTGGTTTGGGAGGGAGTAGCGACGAGCAGTACTTC. Protein product: CASGLGGSSDEQYF.

The chain employs TRBV19 and TRBJ2-3; 7 bases are a match to TRBD1. Looked up from germline, CDR1 is LNHDA and CDR2 is SQIVND (reference sequence). This CDR3 contains 15 residues. J lost 2 bases, V lost 9 bases, and 11 bases had no gene match. As DNA, the CDR3 is TGTGCCAGCGAGAGCGGACAGGACCACACAGATACGCAGTATTTT. It codes for CASESGQDHTDTQYF.

V gene TRBV6-5 combines with J gene TRBJ1-4; D call uncertain. The CDR3 extends over 15 amino acids. Trimming took off 4 bases at V and 3 bases at J, with 12 bases between the two ends. Germline CDR1 reads MNHEY; CDR2 reads SVGAGI. CDR3 sequence reads: CASSSTGIANEKLFF. Written as DNA, the CDR3 is TGTGCCAGCAGTTCCACGGGGATTGCTAATGAAAAACTGTTTTTT.

The chain uses TRBV9 and TRBJ1-6; D ambiguous. V lost 4 bases and J lost 8, with 13 bases in between. The CDR3 sequence is 14 residues long. Germline CDR1 reads SGDLS; CDR2 reads YYNGEE. The CDR3 sequence is CASSTRWGDSPLHF. The DNA of the CDR3 is TGTGCCAGCAGCACCCGATGGGGAGATTCACCCCTCCACTTT.

This clone has only one observation. The chain combines TRBV18 with TRBJ2-1; no clear D. The germline V gene encodes CDR1 KGHSH and CDR2 LQKENI. The CDR3 is made up of 15 amino acids. Trimming removed 4 bases at V and 0 bases at J, with 10 bases between. The CDR3 region is CASSQGWSSYNEQFF. In nucleotides, the CDR3 is TGTGCCAGCTCACAAGGATGGAGCTCCTACAATGAGCAGTTCTTC.

The CDR3 loop reads CASSMGSSGNTIYF. The CDR3 bases are TGTGCCAGTAGTATGGGCAGCTCTGGAAACACCATATATTTT. The chain is built from TRBV19 and TRBJ1-3, with D uncertain. The germline V gene has CDR1 LNHDA and CDR2 SQIVND (reference sequence). The ends were cut back, 3 bases at V and 0 bases at J, with 6 bases in the middle. The CDR3 has 14 residues.

This rearrangement joins TRBV6-2 or TRBV6-3 to TRBJ2-1; TRBD1 matches at 7 bases. This CDR3 spans 13 amino acids. J was trimmed by 6 bases and V by 5 bases; bases with no gene match: 4. Germline V CDR1 and CDR2: MNHEY, SVGEGT. The CDR3 reads CASSRTGVNEQFF. Written as DNA, the CDR3 is TGTGCCAGCAGTCGGACAGGCGTCAATGAGCAGTTCTTC.